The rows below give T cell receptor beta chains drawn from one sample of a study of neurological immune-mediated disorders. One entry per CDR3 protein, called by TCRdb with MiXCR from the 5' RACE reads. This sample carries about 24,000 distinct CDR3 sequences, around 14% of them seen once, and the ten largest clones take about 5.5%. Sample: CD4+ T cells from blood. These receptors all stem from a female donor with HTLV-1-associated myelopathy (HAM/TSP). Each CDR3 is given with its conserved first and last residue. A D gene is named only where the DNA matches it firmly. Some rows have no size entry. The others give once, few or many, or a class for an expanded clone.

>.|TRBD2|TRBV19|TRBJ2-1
TGTGCCAGTAGGGGTAGCGGGAGTCGCTACAATGAGCAGTTCTTC
CASRGSGSRYNEQFF
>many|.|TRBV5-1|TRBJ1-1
TGCGCCAGCAGCTTCCGGGGGGAGGACACTGAAGCTTTCTTT
CASSFRGEDTEAFF
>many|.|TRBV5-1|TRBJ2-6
TGCGCCAGCAGCAACGGACAGTCCTCTGGGGCCAACGTCCTGACTTTC
CASSNGQSSGANVLTF
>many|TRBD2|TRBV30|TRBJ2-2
TGTGCCTGGAGTGTACGGGGGAGGGCCTCCGGGGAGCTGTTTTTT
CAWSVRGRASGELFF
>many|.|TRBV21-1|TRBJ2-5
TGTGCCAGCAGCAAATCACAGGGGAGGAAGACCCAGTACTTC
CASSKSQGRKTQYF
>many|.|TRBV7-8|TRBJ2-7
TGTGCCAGCAGCGGGATGACAGAACCCTACGAGCAGTACTTC
CASSGMTEPYEQYF
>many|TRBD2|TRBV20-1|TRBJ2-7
TGCAGTGCTAGTAGCGGGAGGTTCAACGAGCAGTACTTC
CSASSGRFNEQYF
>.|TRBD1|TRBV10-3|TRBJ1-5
TGTGCCATCAGTGAAGCGGGGACAGGAAATCAGCCCCAGCATTTT
CAISEAGTGNQPQHF
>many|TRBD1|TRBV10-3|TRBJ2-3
TGTGCCATCAGGGATGTCACAGGGGGAGATACGCAGTATTTT
CAIRDVTGGDTQYF
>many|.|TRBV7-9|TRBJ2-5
TGTGTCAGCAGAATCGGTGAAGAGACCCAGTACTTC
CVSRIGEETQYF
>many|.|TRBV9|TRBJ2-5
TGTGCCAGCAGCGTAGGGGCGGGGCAAGAGACCCAGTACTTC
CASSVGAGQETQYF
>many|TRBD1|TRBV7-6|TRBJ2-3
TGTGCCAGCAGCCCGACAGGGACGAATACGCAGTATTTT
CASSPTGTNTQYF
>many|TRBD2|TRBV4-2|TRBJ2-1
TGTGCCAGCAGCCAAGGAGGTTGGCGGGAGGGCCTTTCGAATGAGCAGTTCTTC
CASSQGGWREGLSNEQFF
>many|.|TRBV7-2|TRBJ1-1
TGTGCCAGCAGCCTACAGGTCCCTACTGAAGCTTTCTTT
CASSLQVPTEAFF
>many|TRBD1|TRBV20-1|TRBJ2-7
TGCAGTGGGGCAGGGGGAAGAGACTACGAGCAGTACTTC
CSGAGGRDYEQYF
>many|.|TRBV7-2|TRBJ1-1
TGTGCCAGCAGCTCAAGAGACTTCACTGAAGCTTTCTTT
CASSSRDFTEAFF
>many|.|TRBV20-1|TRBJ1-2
TGCAGTGCTAGAGATCCGGCGGGCGACTATGGCTACACCTTC
CSARDPAGDYGYTF
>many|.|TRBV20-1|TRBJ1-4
TGCAGTGCTAGAGGTGCGGGGGCTGAGGAAAAACTGTTTTTT
CSARGAGAEEKLFF
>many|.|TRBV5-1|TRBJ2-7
TGCGCCAGCAGCTTGGTTTCAGGGAGCTCCTACGAGCAGTACTTC
CASSLVSGSSYEQYF
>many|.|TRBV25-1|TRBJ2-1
TGTGCCAGCAGTGGAAGGGGGAATGAGCAGTTCTTC
CASSGRGNEQFF